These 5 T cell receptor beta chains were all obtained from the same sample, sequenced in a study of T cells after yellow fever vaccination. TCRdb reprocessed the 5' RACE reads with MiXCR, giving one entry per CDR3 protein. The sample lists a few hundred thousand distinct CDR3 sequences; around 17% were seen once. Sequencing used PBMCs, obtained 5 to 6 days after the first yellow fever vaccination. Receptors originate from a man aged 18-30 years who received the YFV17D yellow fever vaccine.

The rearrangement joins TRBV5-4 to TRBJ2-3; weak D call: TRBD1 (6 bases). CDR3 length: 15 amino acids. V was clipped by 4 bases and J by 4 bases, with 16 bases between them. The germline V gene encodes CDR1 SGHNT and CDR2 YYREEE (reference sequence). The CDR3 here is CASSPGQLQADTQYF. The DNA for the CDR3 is TGTGCCAGCAGCCCCGGACAGTTGCAGGCAGATACGCAGTATTTT.

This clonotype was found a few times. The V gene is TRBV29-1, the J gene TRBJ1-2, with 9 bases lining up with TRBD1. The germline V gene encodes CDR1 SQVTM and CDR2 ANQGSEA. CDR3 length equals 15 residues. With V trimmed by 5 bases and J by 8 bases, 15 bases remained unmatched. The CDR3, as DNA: TGCAGCGTTTGGGGTTCGGACAGGGGTAGCGGAGGCTACACCTTC. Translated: CSVWGSDRGSGGYTF. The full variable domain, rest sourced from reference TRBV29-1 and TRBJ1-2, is SAVISQKPSRDICQRGTSLTIQCQVDSQVTMMFWYRQQPGQSLTLIATANQGSEATYESGFVIDKFPISRPNLTFSTLTVSNMSPEDSSIYLCSVWGSDRGSGGYTFGSGTRLTVV.

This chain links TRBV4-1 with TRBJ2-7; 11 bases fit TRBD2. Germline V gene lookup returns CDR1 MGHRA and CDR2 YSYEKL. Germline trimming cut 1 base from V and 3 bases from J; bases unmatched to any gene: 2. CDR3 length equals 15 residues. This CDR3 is CASSQASGGNYEQYV. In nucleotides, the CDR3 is TGCGCCAGCAGCCAAGCTAGCGGGGGGAACTACGAGCAGTACGTC.

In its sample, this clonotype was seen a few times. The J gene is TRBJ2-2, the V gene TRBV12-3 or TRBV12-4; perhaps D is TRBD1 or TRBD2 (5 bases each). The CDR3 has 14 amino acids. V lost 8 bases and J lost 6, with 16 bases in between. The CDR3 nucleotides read TGTGCCAGCGAGGGGACCGTTGGCCCCGGGGAGCTGTTTTTT. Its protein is CASEGTVGPGELFF.

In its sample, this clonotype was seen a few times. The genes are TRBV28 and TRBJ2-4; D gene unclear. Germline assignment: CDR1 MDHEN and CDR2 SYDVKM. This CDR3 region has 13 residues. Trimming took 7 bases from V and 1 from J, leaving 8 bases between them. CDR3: CASTPGAKNIQYF. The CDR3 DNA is TGTGCCAGCACTCCCGGGGCCAAAAACATTCAGTACTTC.